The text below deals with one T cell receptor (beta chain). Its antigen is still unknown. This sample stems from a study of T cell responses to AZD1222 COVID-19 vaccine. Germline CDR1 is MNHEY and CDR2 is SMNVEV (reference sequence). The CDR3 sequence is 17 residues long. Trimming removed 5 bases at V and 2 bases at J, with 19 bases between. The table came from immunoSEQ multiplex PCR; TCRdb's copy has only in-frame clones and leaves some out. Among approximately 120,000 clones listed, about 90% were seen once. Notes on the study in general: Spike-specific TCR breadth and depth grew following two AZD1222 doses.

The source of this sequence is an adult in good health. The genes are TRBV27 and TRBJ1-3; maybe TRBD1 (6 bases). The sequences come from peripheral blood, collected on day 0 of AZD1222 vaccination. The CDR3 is CASSERFQGLAGNTIYF. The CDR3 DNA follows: TGTGCCAGCAGTGAACGTTTTCAGGGGTTAGCTGGAAACACCATATATTTT.